Below are 10 T cell receptor beta chains sequenced from a single sample in a study of T cell responses to AZD1222 COVID-19 vaccine. This table comes from immunoSEQ multiplex PCR, and its TCRdb copy is limited to in-frame clones, with some not included. The profile shows roughly 140,000 clones, 90% of them singletons. The sample was peripheral blood, taken 28 days after the second AZD1222 dose. These receptors were collected from an adult who received the AZD1222 COVID-19 vaccine.

The genes are TRBV12-3 or TRBV12-4 and TRBJ1-1; D call uncertain. The ends were cut back, 7 bases at V and 5 bases at J, with 14 bases in the middle. The CDR3 is made up of 13 amino acids. DNA of the CDR3: TGTGCCAGCACGTCGGCCCTCGGAACTGAAGCTTTCTTT. Protein product: CASTSALGTEAFF.

As for this clone: Other DNA sequences of this sample code for an identical CDR3. J is TRBJ1-6 and V is TRBV5-1, with D possibly TRBD1 on 6 matching bases. V was pared by 1 base and J by 10 bases, with 15 bases between. Germline CDR1 is SGHRS and CDR2 is YFSETQ. The CDR3 extends over 15 amino acids. CDR3 region: CASSLSGQGRSPLHF. The CDR3 bases are TGCGCCAGCAGCTTGTCGGGCCAGGGGCGGTCACCCCTCCACTTT. Drawing the rest from reference TRBV5-1 and TRBJ1-6, the complete variable domain is KAGVTQTPRYLIKTRGQQVTLSCSPISGHRSVSWYQQTPGQGLQFLFEYFSETQRNKGNFPGRFSGRQFSNSRSEMNVSTLELGDSALYLCASSLSGQGRSPLHFGNGTRLTVT.

This sequence joins TRBV19 and TRBJ1-5; TRBD1 might be the D (6 bases). The CDR3 loop spans 14 amino acids. Germline V gene data show CDR1 as LNHDA and CDR2 as SQIVND (reference sequence). V was clipped by 6 bases and J by 5 bases, with 14 bases between them. DNA of the CDR3: TGTGCCAGTAGCCTACAGGGCGTCGATCAGCCCCAGCATTTT. Its protein is CASSLQGVDQPQHF.

V and J are TRBV9 and TRBJ1-6; TRBD1 might be the D (6 bases). There are 16 residues in the CDR3. Germline V lookup: CDR1 SGDLS, CDR2 YYNGEE. The germline V and J ends were trimmed by 0 bases and 5 bases, with 12 bases remaining between them. CDR3 loop: CASSVGAGGHNSPLHF. DNA for the CDR3: TGTGCCAGCAGCGTAGGTGCCGGGGGCCATAATTCACCCCTCCACTTT.

The rearrangement links TRBV19 to TRBJ1-2, with D unresolved. The CDR3 is made up of 13 amino acids. V was cut by 5 bases and J by 6 bases, with 13 bases left in between. CDR1 is LNHDA and CDR2 is SQIVND in the germline V gene (reference sequence). CDR3 region: CASSSRAEHGYTF. The CDR3 nucleotides are TGTGCCAGTAGTTCGCGCGCCGAGCATGGCTACACCTTC.

This clone was observed a few times. This chain's CDR3 is CSGRGYNEQFF. CDR3 DNA: TGCAGTGGCCGGGGCTACAATGAGCAGTTCTTC. The rearrangement uses TRBV20-1 and TRBJ2-1; D is perhaps TRBD2 (5 bases). This CDR3 comprises 11 residues. V was clipped by 7 bases and J by 3 bases, with 7 bases between them. In germline, CDR1 is DFQATT, CDR2 SNEGSKA (reference sequence).

The V gene is TRBV5-4, the J gene TRBJ1-3; 9 positions match TRBD1. V lost 6 bases to trimming and J lost 4 bases; unmatched junction nucleotides: 8. In germline, CDR1 is SGHNT, CDR2 YYREEE (reference sequence). The CDR3 spans 15 residues. The CDR3 coding sequence is TGTGCCAGCAACGTACAGGGGGCTGGAGGAAACACCATATATTTT. This translates into CASNVQGAGGNTIYF.

The V and J genes are TRBV24-1 and TRBJ2-7; 14 nucleotides agree with TRBD2. Per the germline V gene, CDR1 is KGHDR and CDR2 is SFDVKD. V was pared by 4 bases and J by 7 bases, with 8 bases of the junction left unmatched. The CDR3 sequence is 16 residues long. CDR3 loop: CATSDPGTSGSGEQYF. The CDR3 DNA follows: TGTGCCACCAGTGACCCTGGGACTAGCGGGAGTGGAGAGCAGTACTTC.

This sequence joins TRBV7-2 and TRBJ1-5; D is ambiguous. From germline, CDR1 is SGHTA and CDR2 FQGNSA. This CDR3 is built from 13 residues. Trimming pared 7 bases from V and 7 bases from J, leaving 14 bases between. The CDR3, as DNA: TGTGCCAGCACCTCCGGAAGGGAACAGCCCCAGCATTTT. It yields the protein CASTSGREQPQHF.

Here the CDR3 reads CASTPGGAEVYGYTF. The CDR3 bases are TGTGCCAGTACCCCCGGGGGGGCCGAAGTCTATGGCTACACCTTC. The rearrangement uses TRBV19 and TRBJ1-2; a possible D gene is TRBD1 (6 bases). The germline CDR1 and CDR2 sequences are LNHDA and SQIVND (reference sequence). Trimming cost V 7 bases and J 4 bases, with 19 bases left between them. The CDR3 runs 15 residues.